This record concerns one TCR beta chain sequence. What it binds is unknown. This sample is drawn from a study of T-cell reconstitution after alpha-beta-depleted transplantation in children. Study-level results: T-cell counts and diversity at one year following transplant were attributed mainly to newly produced T cells. Diversity of TCRbeta at day 60 was high in some patients, arising from surviving recipient T cells and thymic progenitors. The study reportedly traced alpha-beta T cells about two months after transplant to several hundred expanded graft clones.

It was with unique molecular identifiers that the TCRbeta library was prepared. MiXCR, run by TCRdb on the PCR reads, gives a single entry per CDR3 protein. The data hold about 600,000 distinct CDR3 sequences, with 10% to 15% observed a single time. The CDR3 totals 16 residues. Germline CDR1 reads LGHNA; CDR2 reads YSLEER. Trimming cost V 4 bases and J 2 bases, with 14 bases left between them. This receptor was taken from a male patient younger than 18 who had a stem cell transplant for acute myeloid leukemia, so the T cells may come from the graft donor. The material was PBMCs, mostly from graft donor cells, obtained 360 days after TCRalphabeta/CD19-depleted stem cell transplant. V usage is TRBV4-3 and J usage is TRBJ2-2; D not certain. This chain's CDR3 is CASSPRVADNTGELFF. The CDR3, as DNA: TGCGCCAGCAGCCCAAGAGTGGCAGATAACACCGGGGAGCTGTTTTTT.